Below, 2 T cell receptor beta chains from the same sample are listed, as sequenced in a study of T cells after posttransplantation cyclophosphamide. The table came from immunoSEQ multiplex PCR; TCRdb's copy has only in-frame clones and leaves some out. The sample includes roughly 49,000 clones, none of them occurring once. Input material: PBMCs. These receptors all stem from a man aged 40-55 years in good health, CMV-negative, and a related stem cell transplant donor.

This clone was recorded many times. The rearrangement uses TRBV11-2 and TRBJ2-7; 10 positions agree with TRBD2. The CDR3 loop spans 15 amino acids. Per the germline V gene, CDR1 is SGHAT and CDR2 is FQNNGV. Germline trimming cut 3 bases from V and 4 bases from J; bases unmatched to any gene: 6. The CDR3 sequence is CASSFASGSRYEQYF. CDR3 coding DNA: TGTGCCAGCAGCTTCGCTAGCGGGAGTCGATACGAGCAGTACTTC.

This clone was picked up many times. This chain connects TRBV6-6 to TRBJ2-7; TRBD2 matches 7 bases. The CDR3 extends over 15 amino acids. Looked up from germline, CDR1 is MNHNY and CDR2 is SVGAGI (reference sequence). Losses at the gene ends were 4 bases for V and 6 bases for J; bases not matched to a gene: 12. The CDR3 region has the DNA TGTGCCAGCAGTTTGAGCGGGGATCAAGAATTCGAGCAGTACTTC. It yields the protein CASSLSGDQEFEQYF.